The rows below give T cell receptor beta chains drawn from one sample of a study of graft-versus-host responses after intestinal transplantation. TCRdb's table, derived via immunoSEQ multiplex PCR, lists solely in-frame clones and lacks some. This sample has over 60,000 clones, with 89% found just once. The sequencing here drew on ileum tissue, taken more than 350 days after transplant. The receptors were gathered from a human patient who received an intestinal transplant, so some T cells may come from the graft donor. The CDR3 runs from the conserved cysteine through the conserved F or W. D genes are given only for firm matches. Some rows have no size entry. The others give once, few or many, or a class for an expanded clone.

d_gene: .; abundance: .; v_gene: TRBV28; j_gene: TRBJ1-1; CDR3aa: CASKGSYLEAFF; CDR3nt: TGTGCCAGCAAGGGCAGTTACCTTGAAGCTTTCTTT
d_gene: .; abundance: .; v_gene: TRBV27; j_gene: TRBJ1-1; CDR3aa: CASSLSGALEAFF; CDR3nt: TGTGCCAGCAGTTTATCGGGTGCTCTCGAAGCTTTCTTT
d_gene: TRBD1; abundance: .; v_gene: TRBV11-2; j_gene: TRBJ1-4; CDR3aa: CASRRQGATNEKLFF; CDR3nt: TGTGCCAGCAGACGACAGGGAGCAACTAATGAAAAACTGTTTTTT
d_gene: TRBD2; abundance: .; v_gene: TRBV5-1; j_gene: TRBJ2-5; CDR3aa: CASSLGSGEETQYF; CDR3nt: TGCGCCAGCAGCTTGGGTAGCGGGGAAGAGACCCAGTACTTC
d_gene: TRBD2; abundance: .; v_gene: TRBV5-1; j_gene: TRBJ2-5; CDR3aa: CASSLALSLGGTSWDQETQYF; CDR3nt: TGCGCCAGCAGCTTGGCCCTTTCACTCGGCGGGACTAGCTGGGACCAAGAGACCCAGTACTTC
d_gene: .; abundance: .; v_gene: TRBV6-5; j_gene: TRBJ2-7; CDR3aa: CASSRSSYEQYF; CDR3nt: TGTGCCAGCAGTCGGAGCTCCTACGAGCAGTACTTC
d_gene: TRBD1; abundance: few; v_gene: TRBV10-3; j_gene: TRBJ2-3; CDR3aa: CAINPGQGADTQYF; CDR3nt: TGTGCCATCAATCCGGGACAGGGAGCAGATACGCAGTATTTT
d_gene: .; abundance: .; v_gene: TRBV4-1; j_gene: TRBJ2-2; CDR3aa: CASSQASGSQGELFF; CDR3nt: TGCGCCAGCAGCCAAGCGTCCGGATCCCAAGGGGAGCTGTTTTTT
d_gene: .; abundance: .; v_gene: TRBV28; j_gene: TRBJ2-7; CDR3aa: CASSSPGRIYEQYF; CDR3nt: TGTGCCAGCAGTTCCCCCGGACGGATCTACGAGCAGTACTTC
d_gene: .; abundance: .; v_gene: TRBV4-1; j_gene: TRBJ2-7; CDR3aa: CASSQRGVRDSSYEQYF; CDR3nt: TGCGCCAGCAGCCAAAGGGGGGTCCGGGACAGCTCCTACGAGCAGTACTTC
d_gene: .; abundance: .; v_gene: TRBV19; j_gene: TRBJ1-1; CDR3aa: CASRGQLNTEAFF; CDR3nt: TGTGCCAGTAGGGGACAATTGAACACTGAAGCTTTCTTT
d_gene: TRBD1; abundance: .; v_gene: TRBV4-2; j_gene: TRBJ1-5; CDR3aa: CASSQTGNSNQPQHF; CDR3nt: TGTGCCAGCAGCCAGACAGGGAATAGCAATCAGCCCCAGCATTTT
d_gene: .; abundance: once; v_gene: TRBV9; j_gene: TRBJ2-7; CDR3aa: CASSVAGEYYEQYF; CDR3nt: TGTGCCAGCAGCGTAGCGGGGGAGTACTACGAGCAGTACTTC
d_gene: TRBD1; abundance: .; v_gene: TRBV6-8; j_gene: TRBJ1-1; CDR3aa: CASSPTGCTEAFF; CDR3nt: TGTGCCAGCAGCCCGACAGGGTGTACTGAAGCTTTCTTT
d_gene: .; abundance: .; v_gene: TRBV4-2; j_gene: TRBJ1-5; CDR3aa: CASSPQVGNQPQHF; CDR3nt: TGTGCCAGCAGCCCACAGGTAGGCAATCAGCCCCAGCATTTT
d_gene: TRBD1; abundance: once; v_gene: TRBV6-5; j_gene: TRBJ1-6; CDR3aa: CASSRRGQSNSPLHF; CDR3nt: TGTGCCAGCAGTAGGCGGGGACAGTCTAATTCACCCCTCCACTTT
d_gene: .; abundance: .; v_gene: TRBV7-3; j_gene: TRBJ2-1; CDR3aa: CASSLGGIFDEQFF; CDR3nt: TGTGCCAGCAGCTTAGGGGGGATCTTCGATGAGCAGTTCTTC
d_gene: .; abundance: .; v_gene: TRBV18; j_gene: TRBJ1-3; CDR3aa: CASSPPGGTSGNTIYF; CDR3nt: TGTGCCAGCTCACCACCCGGGGGGACATCGGGAAACACCATATATTTT
d_gene: .; abundance: .; v_gene: TRBV9; j_gene: TRBJ2-5; CDR3aa: CASSVGSPKETQYF; CDR3nt: TGTGCCAGCAGCGTAGGTAGCCCCAAAGAGACCCAGTACTTC
d_gene: TRBD1; abundance: .; v_gene: TRBV4-2; j_gene: TRBJ2-7; CDR3aa: CASSPNRGRENEQYF; CDR3nt: TGTGCCAGCAGCCCTAACAGGGGGCGCGAGAACGAGCAGTACTTC
d_gene: TRBD2; abundance: .; v_gene: TRBV11-2; j_gene: TRBJ2-2; CDR3aa: CASSWGLAGTGELFF; CDR3nt: TGTGCCAGCAGCTGGGGACTAGCGGGAACCGGGGAGCTGTTTTTT
d_gene: TRBD2; abundance: .; v_gene: TRBV9; j_gene: TRBJ2-1; CDR3aa: CASSVNPTSGSYNEQFF; CDR3nt: TGTGCCAGCAGCGTCAACCCAACTAGCGGCTCCTACAATGAGCAGTTCTTC
d_gene: .; abundance: .; v_gene: TRBV6-1; j_gene: TRBJ2-7; CDR3aa: CASKMDHSSYEQYF; CDR3nt: TGTGCCAGTAAGATGGACCATAGCTCCTACGAGCAGTACTTC
d_gene: .; abundance: .; v_gene: TRBV7-9; j_gene: TRBJ2-7; CDR3aa: CASSYYEQYF; CDR3nt: TGTGCCAGCAGCTACTACGAGCAGTACTTC
d_gene: TRBD1; abundance: .; v_gene: TRBV30; j_gene: TRBJ2-1; CDR3aa: CAWTPGTGMNEQFF; CDR3nt: TGTGCCTGGACCCCCGGGACAGGGATGAATGAGCAGTTCTTC
d_gene: .; abundance: .; v_gene: TRBV7-3; j_gene: TRBJ2-3; CDR3aa: CASSLGGADTQYF; CDR3nt: TGTGCCAGCAGCTTAGGGGGTGCAGATACGCAGTATTTT
d_gene: .; abundance: .; v_gene: TRBV4-1; j_gene: TRBJ2-7; CDR3aa: CASSQEPLTGGWKDEQYF; CDR3nt: TGCGCCAGCAGCCAAGAACCCCTAACGGGGGGCTGGAAAGACGAGCAGTACTTC
d_gene: .; abundance: .; v_gene: TRBV12-5; j_gene: TRBJ2-6; CDR3aa: CASGFYTEGPPTLSGANVLTF; CDR3nt: TGTGCTAGTGGTTTCTATACTGAGGGGCCCCCCACTCTCTCTGGGGCCAACGTCCTGACTTTC
d_gene: .; abundance: .; v_gene: TRBV18; j_gene: TRBJ2-7; CDR3aa: CASSPTGGYEQYF; CDR3nt: TGTGCCAGCTCACCGACCGGGGGCTACGAGCAGTACTTC